The clone carrying this T cell receptor beta chain was picked up a small number of times. Its antigen is still unknown. V lost 2 bases and J 3 bases, leaving 11 bases between the germline ends. Germline V gene data show CDR1 as SGHTA and CDR2 as FQGNSA. This CDR3 has 15 amino acids. The record originates from a study of identical twins. Overall study findings and caveats: Modeled out-of-frame TCR alpha sharing in monozygotic twins fell below observed levels. Within cord blood, abundant beta clonotypes carried fewer insertions, but memory repertoires showed no such trend.

TCRdb analysed the 5' RACE reads with MiXCR anew, one entry per CDR3 protein. The sample contains 1,800,000 or so distinct CDR3 sequences, less than 35% of which appear only once. The clonotype originates from a newborn girl in good health. The chain combines TRBV7-2 with TRBJ1-5, with D maybe TRBD1 (5 bases). The source material was cord blood. CDR3 in DNA: TGTGCCAGCAGCTTATTAGAGGGGACCAATCAGCCCCAGCATTTT. Translation gives CASSLLEGTNQPQHF.